This T cell receptor (beta chain) was recovered during a study of immune cell composition in non-small cell lung cancer. Study context: Most cases were lung adenocarcinoma or squamous cell carcinoma.

The germline CDR1 and CDR2 sequences are LGHNA and YNFKEQ. V was pared by 3 bases and J by 3 bases, with 9 bases between. This CDR3 comprises 13 residues. Overall study findings and caveats: No significant correlation existed between pack-years smoked and tumour clonality. Tumour-associated clones >0.5% occurred in under 40% of adenocarcinomas, roughly 80% of squamous.

Concerning this clone itself: What it binds is unknown.

This table comes from immunoSEQ multiplex PCR, and its TCRdb copy is limited to in-frame clones, with some not included. The table includes around 2,900 clones, about 83% detected once. The rearrangement uses TRBV4-2 and TRBJ2-7; unclear D gene. This TCR came from a human donor with non-small cell lung cancer. Source material: lung tumor tissue. This chain's CDR3 is CASSQRTYYEQYF. CDR3 sequence (DNA): TGTGCCAGCAGCCAGAGAACCTACTACGAGCAGTACTTC.